The clone carrying this TCR beta chain was detected only a few times. The target antigen is unknown. The data were taken from a study of CD4 T cell repertoires in COVID-19. The CDR3 runs to 16 residues. V gave up 4 bases and J gave up 2 bases; unmatched junction bases: 7. The germline V gene encodes CDR1 LNHDA and CDR2 SQIVND (reference sequence). Clones were sequenced by immunoSEQ multiplex PCR, and TCRdb holds only the in-frame ones, with some missing. The table has some 1,500 clones, around 15% seen once. Recombinant SARS-CoV-2 spike or nucleoprotein, presented by autologous monocytes, stimulated the CFSE-labeled cells.

The V and J genes are TRBV19 and TRBJ2-5; 10 bases align to TRBD2. The starting material was central memory CD4+ T cells, cultured in vitro, obtained after recovery from COVID-19. The TCR sequence derives from a human donor who had COVID-19. The CDR3 coding sequence is TGTGCCAGTAGTAGACCAGCGGGGGGGGGACAAGAGACCCAGTACTTC. It specifies CASSRPAGGGQETQYF. The whole variable domain, remainder taken from reference TRBV19 and TRBJ2-5, is DGGITQSPKYLFRKEGQNVTLSCEQNLNHDAMYWYRQDPGQGLRLIYYSQIVNDFQKGDIAEGYSVSREKKESFPLTVTSAQKNPTAFYLCASSRPAGGGQETQYFGPGTRLLVL.